This T cell receptor beta chain was observed in a study of technical replicates of blood from a few donors. There are 19 residues in the CDR3. From germline, CDR1 is ENHRY and CDR2 SYGVKD. The V end lost 0 bases, the J end lost 6 bases, and 27 bases lay between the germline ends. Libraries were prepared by immunoSEQ multiplex PCR; TCRdb keeps only in-frame clonotypes and omits some of them. The sample lists nearly 95,000 clones, about 96% occurring once. The chain couples TRBV10-3 to TRBJ2-7, with D possibly TRBD1 on 6 matching bases. The sequence derives from a human donor in good health. Sequencing was done on a sample of T cells isolated from PBMCs. DNA for the CDR3: TGTGCCATCAGTGAGTCCGGGGCTAGCAGGGGAGCTGACAAAGGCGAGCAGTACTTC. It is translated as CAISESGASRGADKGEQYF.